The sequence of this TCR beta chain was determined in a study of T cell changes during pregnancy in multiple sclerosis. This CDR3 is built from 15 residues. Germline V gene sequence: CDR1 SGHDT, CDR2 YYEEEE. The germline V and J ends were trimmed by 3 bases and 0 bases, with 10 bases remaining between them. Using immunoSEQ multiplex PCR, the repertoire was profiled, and TCRdb retains in-frame clones only, with some absent. The profile shows about 58,000 clones, about 89% of them singletons. The sequence derives from a female donor in good health, enrolled as a control in a pregnancy study. The chain recombines TRBV5-6 with TRBJ1-5; TRBD1 might be the D (5 bases). This sample comprised CD4+ T cells from peripheral blood mononuclear cells, obtained after pregnancy. CDR3 DNA sequence: TGTGCCAGCAGCTCGCGGGGGGTTAGCAATCAGCCCCAGCATTTT. Translating gives CASSSRGVSNQPQHF.